These T cell receptor beta chains were read from a single sample in a study of CD8+ T cells in alopecia areata. Data came from immunoSEQ multiplex PCR; TCRdb stores just in-frame clones and leaves some out. Among some 240,000 clones listed, 57% were seen once. The sample consisted of CD4+ T cells sorted from blood, taken at week 0. Receptor source: a human donor with alopecia areata. The conserved cysteine and the conserved F or W are not part of the CDR3 here. D genes are given only for firm matches. Clone sizes are given selectively: once, few, many, or a class where the clone is expanded.

>few|13|TRBD2|TRBV5-1
ASSLGLAGANEQF
>NA|14|NA|TRBV14
ASSQVRQGLQETQY
>few|13|TRBD2|TRBV30
AWRRTSGKTYEQY
>NA|10|NA|TRBV5-1
ASSQGQNEAF
>NA|13|NA|TRBV7-2
ASSFTGAGANVLT
>NA|12|NA|TRBV5-1
ASSLDLGTYEQY
>few|14|NA|TRBV4-1
ASSQVGWRGTDTQY
>NA|12|NA|TRBV7-9
ASSLQRNTGELF
>once|14|NA|TRBV5-1
ASSLEFLTGANVLT
>NA|13|TRBD1|TRBV2
ASSTQGASTDTQY
>NA|11|NA|TRBV27
ASSLAQDYGYT
>once|10|NA|TRBV7-9
ASSLSNTEAF
>NA|13|TRBD2|TRBV19
ASTPTSRSYNEQF
>NA|12|TRBD2|TRBV29-1
SVLGGSSYNEQF
>NA|10|TRBD1|TRBV6-5
ASRTGGTEAF
>NA|11|TRBD1|TRBV7-9
ASSPGQGYGYT
>few|9|NA|TRBV2
ASSPQETQY
>once|13|TRBD1|TRBV30
AWSVGTGSAYGYT
>NA|11|NA|TRBV7-9
ASSFPRFSEAF
>NA|11|NA|TRBV6-5
ASSYDRTYGYT
>NA|10|NA|TRBV30
AWSPSAHEQY
>NA|10|NA|TRBV29-1
SVVAYDTEAF
>NA|11|NA|TRBV6-5
ASSYSLNYGYT
>few|11|TRBD1|TRBV29-1
SVKDRSNTEAF
>NA|12|NA|TRBV5-1
ASSLAVGENEQF
>NA|10|NA|TRBV29-1
SARTIGKTQY
>NA|9|TRBD1|TRBV30
AWRKGAEQY
>NA|14|NA|TRBV2
ASSEGGRPEGYEQY
>NA|14|NA|TRBV27
ASSFRADLAKNIQY
>few|12|NA|TRBV19
ASATAGRNSPLH
>NA|12|NA|TRBV6-5
ASSYSGGDSPLH
>NA|15|NA|TRBV30
AWTVKASRGMNTEAF
>NA|11|NA|TRBV7-2
ASSYYLVDTQY
>NA|11|NA|TRBV6-5
ASSYLESGALH
>NA|12|TRBD1|TRBV19
ASIGYGTDYGYT
>NA|18|TRBD2|TRBV4-1
ASSQDRTSGRAGGTGELF
>few|13|TRBD1|TRBV29-1
SVEKGTGPNTEAF